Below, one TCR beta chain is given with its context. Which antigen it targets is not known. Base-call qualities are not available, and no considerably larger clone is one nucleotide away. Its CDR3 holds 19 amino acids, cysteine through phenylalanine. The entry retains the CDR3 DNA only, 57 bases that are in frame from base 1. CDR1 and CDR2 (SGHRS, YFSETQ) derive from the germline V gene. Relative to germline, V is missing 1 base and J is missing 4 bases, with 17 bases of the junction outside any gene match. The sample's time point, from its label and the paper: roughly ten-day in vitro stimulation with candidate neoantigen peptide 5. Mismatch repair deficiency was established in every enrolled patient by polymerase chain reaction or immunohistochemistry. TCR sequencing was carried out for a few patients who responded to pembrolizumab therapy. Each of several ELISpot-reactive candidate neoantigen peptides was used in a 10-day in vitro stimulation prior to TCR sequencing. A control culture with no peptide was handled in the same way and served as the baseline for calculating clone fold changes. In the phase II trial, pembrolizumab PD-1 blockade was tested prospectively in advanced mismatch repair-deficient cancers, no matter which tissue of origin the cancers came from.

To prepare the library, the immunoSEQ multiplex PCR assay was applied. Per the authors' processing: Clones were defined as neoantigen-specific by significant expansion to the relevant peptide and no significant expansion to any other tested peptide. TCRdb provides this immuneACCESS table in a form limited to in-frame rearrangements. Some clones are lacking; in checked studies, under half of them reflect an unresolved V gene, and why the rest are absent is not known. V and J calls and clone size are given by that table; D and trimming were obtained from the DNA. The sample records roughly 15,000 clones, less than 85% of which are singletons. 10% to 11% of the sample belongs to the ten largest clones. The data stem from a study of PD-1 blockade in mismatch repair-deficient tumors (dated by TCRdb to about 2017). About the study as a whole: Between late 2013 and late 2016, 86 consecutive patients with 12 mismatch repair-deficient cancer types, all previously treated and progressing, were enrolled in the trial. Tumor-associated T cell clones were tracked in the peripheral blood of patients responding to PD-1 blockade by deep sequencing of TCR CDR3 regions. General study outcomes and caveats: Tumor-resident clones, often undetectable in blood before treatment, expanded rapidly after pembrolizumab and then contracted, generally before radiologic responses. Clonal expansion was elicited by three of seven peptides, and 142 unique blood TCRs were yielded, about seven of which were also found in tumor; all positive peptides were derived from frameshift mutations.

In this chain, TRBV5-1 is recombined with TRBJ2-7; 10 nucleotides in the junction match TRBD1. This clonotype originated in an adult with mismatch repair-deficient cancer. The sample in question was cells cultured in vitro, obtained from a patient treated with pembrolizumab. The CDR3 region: CASSLLPRQGADVRYEQYF. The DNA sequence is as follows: TGCGCCAGCAGCTTGCTTCCGAGACAGGGGGCAGATGTACGGTACGAGCAGTACTTC.